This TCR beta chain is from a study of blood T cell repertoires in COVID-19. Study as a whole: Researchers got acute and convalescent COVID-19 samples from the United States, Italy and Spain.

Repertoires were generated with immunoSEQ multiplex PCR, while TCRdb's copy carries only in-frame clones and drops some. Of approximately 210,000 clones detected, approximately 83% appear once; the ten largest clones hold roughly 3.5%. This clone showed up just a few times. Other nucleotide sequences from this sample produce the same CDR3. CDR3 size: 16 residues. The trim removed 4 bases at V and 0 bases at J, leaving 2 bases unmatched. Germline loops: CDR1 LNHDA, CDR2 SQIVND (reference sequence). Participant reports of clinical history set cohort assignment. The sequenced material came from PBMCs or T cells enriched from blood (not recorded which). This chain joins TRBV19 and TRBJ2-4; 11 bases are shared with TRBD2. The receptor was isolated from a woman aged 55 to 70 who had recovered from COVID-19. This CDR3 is CASSTLAGGAKNIQYF. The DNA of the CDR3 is TGTGCCAGTAGTACCCTAGCGGGAGGAGCCAAAAACATTCAGTACTTC.